This T cell receptor beta chain was obtained from a study of shared clonotypes between healthy human individuals. General study results and limits: Rarefaction curves obtained for sorted subsets showed sequencing incomplete despite large depth. Clonotype sharing among donors was expected to depend on sequencing depth.

Points on this clone: Its cognate antigen is unknown.

Trimming removed 3 bases from V and 4 bases from J, with 9 bases in between. The germline V gene encodes CDR1 SEHNR and CDR2 FQNEAQ (reference sequence). The CDR3 consists of 14 residues. Every donor, a Caucasian adult, lived in Nashville, Tennessee. Every subset's genomic DNA went evenly onto several immunoSEQ plates. Libraries were prepared by immunoSEQ multiplex PCR; TCRdb keeps only in-frame clonotypes and omits some of them. The sample consists of 2 million or so clones, 85% to 95% of them appearing once. The gene calls are TRBV7-9 and TRBJ1-4; D uncertain. Input material: naive CD4+ T cells sorted from blood. The subset here: CD45RA+ positively selected. The TCR comes from a man aged 18 to 29 in good health. This CDR3 reads CASSFLTGNEKLFF. CDR3 coding DNA: TGTGCCAGCAGCTTTTTAACCGGTAATGAAAAACTGTTTTTT.